This T cell receptor (beta chain) comes out of a study of control samples from healthy donors and cancer patients. Trimming removed 4 bases at V and 6 bases at J, with 17 bases between. The CDR3 totals 15 residues. In germline, CDR1 is SGDLS, CDR2 YYNGEE. Produced via immunoSEQ multiplex PCR; TCRdb's table is partial and in-frame only. The table includes around 150,000 clones, around nine tenths detected once. This rearrangement joins TRBV9 to TRBJ1-3; no reliable D call. The clonotype comes from a man younger than 45 in good health. The sequenced sample consisted of blood. The CDR3 nucleotides are TGTGCCAGCAGCCTCCTCGGGGTAGAGGCAAACACCATATATTTT. It yields the protein CASSLLGVEANTIYF. Full variable domain (missing parts from reference TRBV9 and TRBJ1-3): DSGVTQTPKHLITATGQRVTLRCSPRSGDLSVYWYQQSLDQGLQFLIQYYNGEERAKGNILERFSAQQFPDLHSELNLSSLELGDSALYFCASSLLGVEANTIYFGEGSWLTVV.